This TCR beta chain was recorded in a study of blood T cells in healthy people across ages. The wider study: Template-switching capture recovered about one barcoded beta molecule per two T cells. General study points: Total diversity from one million sequenced T cells was likely underestimated. A conclusive naive versus antigen-experienced comparison was prevented by the unsorted PBMCs.

CDR3 length equals 14 residues. With V trimmed by 1 base and J by 5 bases, 3 bases remained unmatched. Per the germline V gene, CDR1 is SGHRS and CDR2 is YFSETQ. With a J-beta primer mix and a sample-barcoded 5' primer, a second PCR ran roughly 6 to 11 cycles. TCRdb ran MiXCR on the 5' RACE reads and lists one entry per CDR3 protein. The data show just under 750,000 distinct CDR3 sequences, 22% seen once. A note on this clonotype: Its target is not known.

The chain combines TRBV5-1 with TRBJ2-3; TRBD2 matches 8 bases. The clonotype comes from a man between 65 and 79 years old in good health. The sequenced material came from blood. The CDR3 region is CASSLSSGLDTQYF. The CDR3 DNA follows: TGCGCCAGCAGCTTGTCTAGCGGGCTAGATACGCAGTATTTT. Based on the CDR3 plus reference TRBV5-1 and TRBJ2-3, the full variable domain is KAGVTQTPRYLIKTRGQQVTLSCSPISGHRSVSWYQQTPGQGLQFLFEYFSETQRNKGNFPGRFSGRQFSNSRSEMNVSTLELGDSALYLCASSLSSGLDTQYFGPGTRLTVL.